The next 13 T cell receptor beta chains were all read from a single sample in a study of blood T cell repertoires in COVID-19 (dated by TCRdb to about 2020). The library was generated by the immunoSEQ multiplex PCR assay. The clones in this table, taken by TCRdb from immuneACCESS, are in-frame only. Not every clone is retained; where verified, under half of the shortfall comes from an unresolved V gene, and the cause of the rest is unknown. This sample gives roughly 440,000 clones in total; around 88% of them show up just once. The ten largest clones represent over 9.5% of the sample. The material sequenced was peripheral blood. The receptors stem from a woman in her 50s with COVID-19, enrolled during active disease.

This sequence joins TRBV3-1 (or the pseudogene TRBV3-2) and TRBJ2-1; 11 bases match TRBD2. With V trimmed by 1 base and J by 8 bases, 7 bases remained unmatched. CDR1 is LGHDT and CDR2 is YNNKEL in the germline V gene (reference sequence). CDR3 size: 16 residues. This chain's CDR3 is CASSQVLAGGSYEQFF. CDR3 nucleotides: TGTGCCAGCAGCCAAGTGCTAGCGGGGGGCTCCTATGAGCAGTTCTTC.

This clone was recorded only once. The chain employs TRBV30 and TRBJ2-3, with D tentatively TRBD1 (6 bases). This CDR3 has 14 amino acids. Trimming took off 0 bases at V and 2 bases at J, with 9 bases between the two ends. Germline V gene lookup returns CDR1 GTSNPN and CDR2 SVGIG (reference sequence). The CDR3 protein is CAWSVRGNTDTQYF. CDR3 DNA sequence: TGTGCCTGGAGTGTAAGGGGGAACACAGATACGCAGTATTTT.

The V call is TRBV5-1, the J call TRBJ1-2, with 8 nucleotides matching TRBD1. V was pared by 0 bases and J by 7 bases, with 11 bases of the junction left unmatched. This CDR3 is 16 amino acids long. The germline CDR1 and CDR2 sequences are SGHRS and YFSETQ. CDR3 bases: TGCGCCAGCAGCTTGGTAGGTGGCCAGGGGGCGAGTGGCTACACCTTC. Protein product: CASSLVGGQGASGYTF.

The CDR3 DNA sequence: TGTGCCAGCTCACCCCGGGACATCCTTAACACCGGGGAGCTGTTTTTT. Translated: CASSPRDILNTGELFF. The chain combines TRBV18 with TRBJ2-2, with a tentative D call TRBD1 (6 bases). Germline lookup yields CDR1 KGHSH and CDR2 LQKENI. The CDR3 spans 16 residues. V was cut by 3 bases and J by 2 bases, with 13 bases left in between.

V usage is TRBV2 and J usage is TRBJ1-2; 7 bases match TRBD1. Losses at the gene ends were 7 bases for V and 0 bases for J; bases not matched to a gene: 5. Germline V gene lookup returns CDR1 SNHLY and CDR2 FYNNEI. This CDR3 is 14 amino acids long. CDR3 coding DNA: TGTGCCAGCAAGGGGACAGCCTCTAACTATGGCTACACCTTC. It specifies CASKGTASNYGYTF.

The chain employs TRBV19 and TRBJ1-6; TRBD1 is a possible D gene (5 bases). The CDR3 has 14 amino acids. Germline V CDR1 and CDR2: LNHDA, SQIVND (reference sequence). The ends were cut back, 6 bases at V and 9 bases at J, with 15 bases in the middle. The CDR3 here is CASSRESTVSPLHF. In DNA form, the CDR3 reads TGTGCCAGTAGCAGGGAATCGACAGTTTCACCCCTCCACTTT. Using reference TRBV19 and TRBJ1-6 for the parts outside the CDR3, the full variable domain is DGGITQSPKYLFRKEGQNVTLSCEQNLNHDAMYWYRQDPGQGLRLIYYSQIVNDFQKGDIAEGYSVSREKKESFPLTVTSAQKNPTAFYLCASSRESTVSPLHFGNGTRLTVT.

The V gene is TRBV27, the J gene TRBJ1-5; TRBD1 matches at 8 bases. The V gene's germline CDR1 is MNHEY and CDR2 SMNVEV (reference sequence). This CDR3 has 13 residues. V lost 6 bases and J lost 9; bases outside the gene matches: 7. The chain's CDR3 is CASRGQVDRPQHF. CDR3 DNA sequence: TGTGCCAGCAGGGGACAGGTCGATCGGCCCCAGCATTTT.

The rearrangement uses TRBV19 and TRBJ1-3; perhaps TRBD1 as D (5 bases). Germline V CDR1 and CDR2: LNHDA, SQIVND (reference sequence). This CDR3 has 14 residues. V lost 4 bases and J 0 bases, leaving 7 bases between the germline ends. The CDR3 spells CASSKGYSGNTIYF. The CDR3 DNA reads TGTGCCAGTAGTAAGGGGTACTCTGGAAACACCATATATTTT.

The chain joins TRBV7-2 to TRBJ1-2; 9 bases match TRBD1. J gave up 7 bases and V 2 bases, and 2 bases lay outside the gene matches. The germline CDR1 and CDR2 sequences are SGHTA and FQGNSA. The CDR3 has 13 residues. The CDR3 bases are TGTGCCAGCAGCTTAATGACAGGGGGTGGCTACACCTTC. Its protein product is CASSLMTGGGYTF.

V gene TRBV6-1 combines with J gene TRBJ2-4; possible D gene TRBD1, 6 bases. This CDR3 is built from 15 residues. Trimming removed 3 bases from V and 7 bases from J, with 16 bases in between. The germline CDR1 and CDR2 sequences are MNHNS and SASEGT. The CDR3 loop reads CASSDRGSGSNIQYF. The CDR3 bases are TGTGCCAGCAGTGACAGGGGTAGTGGGTCGAACATTCAGTACTTC.

The chain combines TRBV12-1 with TRBJ2-5; TRBD1 is the table's D call and was not checked against the DNA. TRBV12-1 is deemed a pseudogene. The CDR3 is made up of 14 amino acids. As DNA, the CDR3 is TGTGCCAGCAGCTTACCGGACAGGCCTGGGTCCCAGTACTTC. It encodes CASSLPDRPGSQYF.

This rearrangement joins TRBV6-2 or TRBV6-3 to TRBJ2-3, with 7 bases fitting TRBD2. The germline V gene encodes CDR1 MNHEY and CDR2 SVGEGT. The CDR3 extends over 18 amino acids. After removal of 0 bases from V and 2 bases from J, the junction contained 11 bases not matched to a gene. CDR3 bases: TGTGCCAGCAGTTACTCACGCCGAGGAGCGGGGAACACAGATACGCAGTATTTT. Translated: CASSYSRRGAGNTDTQYF.

V is TRBV27 and J is TRBJ2-3; a weak D match, TRBD2 (6 bases). The CDR3 has 17 residues. Per the germline V gene, CDR1 is MNHEY and CDR2 is SMNVEV (reference sequence). Trimming shortened V by 8 bases and J by 3 bases, and 24 bases separated the two germline ends. The DNA for the CDR3 is TGTGCCAGCGGACTTTGGGTTGGGGGGATTGGGACAGATACGCAGTATTTT. Amino acid sequence: CASGLWVGGIGTDTQYF.